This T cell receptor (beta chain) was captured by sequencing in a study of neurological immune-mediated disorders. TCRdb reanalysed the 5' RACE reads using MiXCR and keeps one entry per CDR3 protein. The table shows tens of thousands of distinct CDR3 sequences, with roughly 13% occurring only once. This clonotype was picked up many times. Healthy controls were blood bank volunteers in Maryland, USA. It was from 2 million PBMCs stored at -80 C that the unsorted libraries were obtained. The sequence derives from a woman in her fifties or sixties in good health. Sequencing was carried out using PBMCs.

The CDR3 sequence is CASSYQGRGLETQYF. CDR3 nucleotide sequence: TGTGCCAGCAGTTACCAAGGCAGGGGGCTAGAGACCCAGTACTTC. The V gene is TRBV6-5, the J gene TRBJ2-5, with TRBD1 matching 8 bases. In germline, CDR1 is MNHEY, CDR2 SVGAGI. This CDR3 has 15 amino acids. The V segment lost 2 bases and the J segment 4 bases; nucleotides outside the gene matches: 6.